Listed below are T cell receptor beta chains from one sample, sequenced in a study of molecular identifiers for immune sequencing clone quantification. TCRdb re-analysed the PCR reads in MiXCR, keeping a single row per CDR3 protein. This table has hundreds of thousands of distinct CDR3 sequences, 20% to 25% appearing once. Material for sequencing was naive CD8+ T cells from blood, with Jurkat cell RNA spiked in. Source of these receptors: a human donor in good health. Some libraries in this study had Jurkat cell RNA spiked in. The CDR3 runs from the conserved cysteine through the conserved F or W. D genes are given only for firm matches. Size values are once, few and many counts, or a class for expanded clones, and some rows have none.

D gene	J gene	clone size	V gene	CDR3 protein
-	TRBJ2-7	few	TRBV19	CASSIDLGQGYEQYF
-	TRBJ2-2	-	TRBV20-1	CSARGDDGNTGELFF
-	TRBJ1-5	-	TRBV4-1	CASSQRGDGQPQHF
-	TRBJ2-1	many	TRBV7-2	CASSFLGSSYNEQFF
-	TRBJ2-2	many	TRBV6-6	CASSYFRGGELFF
-	TRBJ2-3	-	TRBV27	CASSLVVPSGTDTQYF
TRBD2	TRBJ2-5	-	TRBV12-3/TRBV12-4	CASSLLGVAGQETQYF
TRBD1	TRBJ2-5	many	TRBV4-1	CASSSSRGTGETQYF
TRBD2	TRBJ2-7	many	TRBV29-1	CSVRLAGVWEQYF
TRBD2	TRBJ2-3	-	TRBV25-1	CASSELLAGDTDTQYF
-	TRBJ1-5	many	TRBV19	CASSIVGGMSNQPQHF
TRBD2	TRBJ2-3	many	TRBV27	CASSLLASGRRTDTQYF